This T cell receptor (beta chain) was retrieved from a study of tumor-infiltrating lymphocytes in primary liver carcinoma. About the study: The patients comprised men and women between the ages of 30 and 69 years.

The CDR3 is 16 amino acids. With V trimmed by 2 bases and J by 4 bases, 6 bases remained unmatched. Per the germline V gene, CDR1 is PRHDT and CDR2 is FYEKMQ (reference sequence). The study's findings and limits: Tumors significantly exceeded blood in top-250-clone fraction (p = 0.039).

Blood RNA originated from unsorted whole blood, with germline DNA additionally extracted. Total RNA amounting to 500 ng was the source from which TCR beta cDNA was made with a constant-region primer. Libraries of TCR beta came from three nested multiplex PCR rounds with slightly modified ARM-PCR. TRBV1-TRBV30 forward primers and a C-beta reverse primer were used in the first two PCR rounds, which each ran for approximately 11 cycles. One entry per CDR3 protein, called by TCRdb with MiXCR from the multiplex PCR reads. The sample consists of some 200,000 distinct CDR3 sequences, approximately 65% of them appearing once. Note on this clonotype: Its antigen is undetermined.

The rearrangement joins TRBV13 to TRBJ2-7; 12 positions match TRBD1. This receptor was identified in a woman between 55 and 75 years old with primary liver carcinoma and hepatitis B virus infection. Sequenced: peripheral blood. This CDR3 reads CASSLLSGQGAYEQYF. CDR3 bases: TGTGCCAGCAGCTTACTTTCGGGACAGGGGGCATACGAGCAGTACTTC.